Included here is one T cell receptor beta chain sequence, with context. The antigen is unknown. These data come from a study of T cell responses to AZD1222 COVID-19 vaccine. CDR1 is SGHAT, CDR2 FQNNGV, per germline. The CDR3 consists of 15 residues. Trimming left V 5 bases short and J 0 bases short, with 8 bases between. Sequencing used immunoSEQ multiplex PCR; TCRdb keeps in-frame clones, though not all of them. This sample has roughly 120,000 clones, with more than 75% found just once. Study results and limitations: Possibly, clonal diversity was underestimated; donors were largely white British and included more females. Two AZD1222 administrations were followed by greater Spike-specific TCR breadth and depth. The study sampled repertoires only after the peak T cell response. Across the whole spike, CD4 TCRs peaked at regions 160-218 and 743-854.

This sequence originates from an adult who received the AZD1222 COVID-19 vaccine. The chain employs TRBV11-2 and TRBJ2-6; D is uncertain. The sample here was peripheral blood, taken 28 days after the second AZD1222 dose. CDR3 protein: CASSESLSGANVLTF. CDR3 sequence (DNA): TGTGCCAGCAGCGAGAGCCTCTCTGGGGCCAACGTCCTGACTTTC. Looking up the rest from reference TRBV11-2 and TRBJ2-6 gives the full variable domain: EAGVAQSPRYKIIEKRQSVAFWCNPISGHATLYWYQQILGQGPKLLIQFQNNGVVDDSQLPKDRFSAERLKGVDSTLKIQPAKLEDSAVYLCASSESLSGANVLTFGAGSRLTVL.